Sequencing of this T cell receptor beta chain was carried out in a study of control samples from healthy donors and cancer patients (dated by TCRdb to 2018 to 2020). V is reduced by 0 bases and J by 3 bases, leaving a spacing of 18 bases between them. Counted from cysteine to phenylalanine, this CDR3 has 17 amino acids. The entry retains the CDR3 DNA only, 51 bases that are in frame from base 1. The germline V gene sets CDR1 to SGHAT and CDR2 to FQNNGV. To prepare the library, the immunoSEQ multiplex PCR assay was applied. TCRdb mirrors the immuneACCESS table, restricted to in-frame sequences. Some clones are absent from its copies; in checked studies, under half trace to an unresolved V gene, and the reason for the others is unknown. The sample table shows about 130,000 clones, and less than 90% are seen once. In total, the top ten clones hold around 1.7% of the sample. Turning to this clone: What antigen it recognizes has not been identified. No clone much larger than this one lies a single base away; base qualities are absent.

Material: blood. This chain is built from TRBV11-2 and TRBJ2-7; no confident D gene assignment can be made. This TCR was recovered from a man aged 18 to 29 in good health. At the DNA level, the sequence is TGTGCCAGCAGCTTAGATCGAAGACAAGTGACAAGCTACGAGCAGTACTTC. Translation gives CASSLDRRQVTSYEQYF.